This TCR beta chain was identified in a study of neurological immune-mediated disorders. General study findings and limits: None of the CDR3 amino acid sequences of expanded clones were shared across subjects, and this suggested private repertoires in all groups. The highest TCR clonal expansion occurred in HTLV-1-associated myelopathy; multiple sclerosis fell below healthy controls. Phylogenetic grouping put 18 of 34 multiple sclerosis patients' repertoires into one related-CDR3 cluster, a possible signature.

Germline CDR1 SNHLY, CDR2 FYNNEI. This CDR3 contains 14 residues. V lost 10 bases and J lost 5, with 20 bases in between. It was by 5'RACE with 10-nucleotide random UMIs that the cDNA was made. TCRdb called the 5' RACE reads again in MiXCR, with one record for every CDR3 protein. The repertoire holds 50,000 to 60,000 distinct CDR3 sequences, with 2% to 2.5% as singletons. This clonotype was found many times. What it recognizes is unknown. The specimen was PBMCs. This sequence originates from a man aged 45-65 years with multiple sclerosis. The V and J genes are TRBV2 and TRBJ1-1; possible D gene TRBD1, 6 bases. The CDR3 DNA is TGTGCCAAAAGCATGACAGGAGGTGGGACTGAAGCTTTCTTT. It codes for CAKSMTGGGTEAFF.